The 18 T cell receptor beta chains reported below all come from one sample, sequenced in a study of shared clonotypes between healthy human individuals. Profiling relied on immunoSEQ multiplex PCR, and the TCRdb table lists in-frame clones only, not all of them. The sample records around 200,000 clones, approximately 70% being singletons. Sequencing was done on a sample of memory CD4+ T cells sorted from blood. Stated subset: CD45RA-negative fraction. These receptors originate from a man between 25 and 39 years old in good health.

The J gene is TRBJ1-4, the V gene TRBV7-8, with 8 nucleotides matching TRBD1. Germline V gives CDR1 SGHVS, CDR2 FQNEAQ. V shed 3 bases and J 8 bases; nucleotides not matched to a gene: 5. The CDR3 spans 14 residues. CDR3 DNA sequence: TGTGCCAGCAGCTTGCAGGGGGCAAGAGAAAAACTGTTTTTT. Amino acids: CASSLQGAREKLFF.

This chain connects TRBV25-1 to TRBJ1-2, with unresolved D. In germline, CDR1 is MGHDK, CDR2 SYGVNS. CDR3 length equals 14 residues. Trimming cost V 2 bases and J 4 bases, with 11 bases left between them. CDR3 DNA: TGTGCCAGCAGTGAAATGTCCCCTTCCTATGGCTACACCTTC. It codes for CASSEMSPSYGYTF.

The V call is TRBV6-5, the J call TRBJ2-3, with D perhaps matching TRBD1 or TRBD2 (5 bases each). The CDR3 spans 14 residues. Per the germline V gene, CDR1 is MNHEY and CDR2 is SVGAGI. V was pared by 6 bases and J by 2 bases, with 12 bases between. CDR3 bases: TGTGCCAGCAGACCACCTGGGACCACAGATACGCAGTATTTT. Its protein is CASRPPGTTDTQYF.

The chain has TRBV29-1 and TRBJ2-3; 11 positions match TRBD2. CDR1 and CDR2 (germline): SQVTM, ANQGSEA. The length of the CDR3 is 15 residues. Losses at the gene ends were 6 bases for V and 2 bases for J; bases not matched to a gene: 7. This CDR3 is CSVDTSGSLTDTQYF. Here the CDR3 DNA reads TGCAGCGTCGATACTAGCGGGAGCCTCACAGATACGCAGTATTTT.

In its sample, this clone was seen a few times. V and J are TRBV7-5 and TRBJ2-1; the table's D call, TRBD2, has no DNA check behind it. TRBV7-5 has pseudogene status. This CDR3 has 17 amino acids. CDR3 nucleotide sequence: TGTGTCAGAAGCTTATGCCTAGCTGAATATTCCCGCAATGAGCAGTTCTTC. This codes for CVRSLCLAEYSRNEQFF.

The chain has TRBV27 and TRBJ2-3; possibly TRBD2 for D (6 bases). Trimming stripped 5 bases from V and 2 bases from J, with 11 bases between. Per germline, CDR1 MNHEY and CDR2 SMNVEV (reference sequence). The CDR3 runs 14 residues. The CDR3 spells CASSLGLTTDTQYF. The CDR3 DNA sequence: TGTGCCAGCAGTCTCGGACTAACCACAGATACGCAGTATTTT.

The chain recombines TRBV25-1 with TRBJ1-2, with 8 bases fitting TRBD1. CDR3 size: 16 residues. The V and J ends lost 1 base and 5 bases, in that order; junction bases with no gene match: 9. CDR1 is MGHDK, CDR2 SYGVNS, per germline. CDR3 region: CASSESLGTGKYGYTF. Written as DNA, the CDR3 is TGTGCCAGCAGTGAATCCCTCGGGACAGGAAAATATGGCTACACCTTC.

This chain links TRBV18 with TRBJ2-6; D may match TRBD1 or TRBD2 (5 bases each). Trimming shortened V by 2 bases and J by 0 bases, and 17 bases separated the two germline ends. Germline CDR1 reads KGHSH; CDR2 reads LQKENI. CDR3 length: 19 residues. The CDR3 is CASSPAFRGGHSGANVLTF. CDR3 DNA: TGTGCCAGCTCACCAGCTTTTCGGGGCGGACACTCTGGGGCCAACGTCCTGACTTTC.

The CDR3 reads CASSESSGSTGELFF. The CDR3 DNA is TGTGCCAGCAGTGAGTCTAGCGGGAGCACCGGGGAGCTGTTTTTT. The chain joins TRBV2 to TRBJ2-2, with 10 bases fitting TRBD2. Unmatched junction bases numbered 2, after V lost 3 bases and J lost 4 bases. The CDR3 covers 15 residues. The germline gives CDR1 SNHLY, CDR2 FYNNEI.

This clone was seen a few times. J is TRBJ2-3 and V is TRBV2; maybe TRBD2 (5 bases). The CDR3 contains 13 residues. Germline CDR1 is SNHLY and CDR2 is FYNNEI. V lost 11 bases and J 2 bases, leaving 14 bases between the germline ends. CDR3 coding DNA: TGTGCCGCCGGGAAGACTCTCACAGATACGCAGTATTTT. Amino acids: CAAGKTLTDTQYF.

The table lists this clone with a few counts. V gene TRBV25-1 combines with J gene TRBJ2-7, with D tentatively TRBD2 (6 bases). Trimming shortened V by 2 bases and J by 5 bases, and 10 bases separated the two germline ends. The CDR3 has 13 amino acids. The germline V gene has CDR1 MGHDK and CDR2 SYGVNS. The CDR3 protein is CASSEGGFHEQYF. The CDR3 coding sequence is TGTGCCAGCAGTGAAGGAGGGTTCCACGAGCAGTACTTC.

This chain uses TRBV5-1 with TRBJ2-2, with 9 nucleotides matching TRBD2. CDR3 length: 17 amino acids. Losses at the gene ends were 0 bases for V and 6 bases for J; bases not matched to a gene: 9. Germline CDR1 and CDR2: SGHRS and YFSETQ. CDR3 nucleotide sequence: TGCGCCAGCAGCTTGGCCTTGGCTAGCGGGAAGGCCGGGGAGCTGTTTTTT. Its translation: CASSLALASGKAGELFF.

The genes are TRBV6-1 and TRBJ1-2; 7 nucleotides align to TRBD1. Per germline, CDR1 MNHNS and CDR2 SASEGT. Trimming cost V 11 bases and J 4 bases; bases outside gene matches: 7. CDR3 length: 12 amino acids. DNA of the CDR3: TGTGCCGGTGGACAGGTCGGCTATGGCTACACCTTC. It translates to CAGGQVGYGYTF.

This rearrangement joins TRBV9 to TRBJ2-3; 8 bases are shared with TRBD2. The CDR3 contains 16 residues. CDR1 and CDR2 from the germline V gene are SGDLS and YYNGEE. Trimming at V came to 0 bases and at J to 3 bases, leaving 6 bases not matched to a gene. The CDR3 is CASSVDPGGRTDTQYF. The CDR3 DNA reads TGTGCCAGCAGCGTAGACCCCGGCGGGAGGACAGATACGCAGTATTTT.

In this sample, this clone turned up a few times. The chain has TRBV11-2 and TRBJ2-2; the match to TRBD2 covers 15 bases. V gave up 8 bases and J gave up 3 bases; unmatched junction bases: 10. Germline-derived CDR1 and CDR2 are SGHAT and FQNNGV. This CDR3 contains 18 residues. This CDR3 reads CASRRAGTSGRYTGELFF. Written as DNA, the CDR3 is TGTGCCAGCCGAAGGGCCGGGACTAGCGGGAGGTACACCGGGGAGCTGTTTTTT.

This clone was observed a single time. This chain connects TRBV27 to TRBJ2-1; D remains ambiguous. The V gene lost 5 bases and the J gene lost 0 bases, with 14 bases spanning the gap. This CDR3 spans 16 amino acids. In germline, CDR1 is MNHEY, CDR2 SMNVEV (reference sequence). The CDR3 nucleotides read TGTGCCAGCAGTCCGCTTAGGTTAAGCTCCTACAATGAGCAGTTCTTC. It is translated as CASSPLRLSSYNEQFF.

V usage is TRBV5-5 and J usage is TRBJ2-7, with TRBD2 identical over 8 bases. V lost 0 bases to trimming and J lost 1 base; unmatched junction nucleotides: 6. CDR1 is SGHKS, CDR2 YYEKEE, per germline (reference sequence). The CDR3 totals 16 residues. The DNA for the CDR3 is TGTGCCAGCAGCTTGGCCGGGAGGGCAGGATCCTACGAGCAGTACTTC. Its translation is CASSLAGRAGSYEQYF.

This clone occurred a few times. The chain combines TRBV4-2 with TRBJ2-5, with 7 bases lining up with TRBD1. Germline V lookup: CDR1 LGHNA, CDR2 YNFKEQ. The CDR3 covers 13 residues. Trimming at V came to 1 base and at J to 4 bases, leaving 0 bases not matched to a gene. In DNA form, the CDR3 reads TGTGCCAGCAGCCAAGGACAGGGAGAGACCCAGTACTTC. Its protein product is CASSQGQGETQYF.